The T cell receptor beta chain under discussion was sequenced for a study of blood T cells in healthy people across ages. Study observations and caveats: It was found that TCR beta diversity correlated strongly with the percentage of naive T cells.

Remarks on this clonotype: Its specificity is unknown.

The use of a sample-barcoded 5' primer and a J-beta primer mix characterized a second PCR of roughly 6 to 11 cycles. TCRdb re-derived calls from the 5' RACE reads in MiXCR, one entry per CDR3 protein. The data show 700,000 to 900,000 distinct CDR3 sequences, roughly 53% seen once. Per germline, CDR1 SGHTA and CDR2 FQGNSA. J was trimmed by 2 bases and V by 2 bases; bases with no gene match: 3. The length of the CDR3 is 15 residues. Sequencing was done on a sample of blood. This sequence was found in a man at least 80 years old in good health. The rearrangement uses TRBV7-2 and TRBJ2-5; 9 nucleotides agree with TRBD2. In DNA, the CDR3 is TGTGCCAGCAGCTTACGGACTAGCGAACAAGAGACCCAGTACTTC. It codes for CASSLRTSEQETQYF. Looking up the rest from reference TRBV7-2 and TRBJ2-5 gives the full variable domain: GAGVSQSPSNKVTEKGKDVELRCDPISGHTALYWYRQSLGQGLEFLIYFQGNSAPDKSGLPSDRFSAERTGGSVSTLTIQRTQQEDSAVYLCASSLRTSEQETQYFGPGTRLLVL.